This entry lists 18 T cell receptor beta chains sequenced from one sample in a study of beta chain features in type 1 diabetes. As every portion of the isolated RNA was reverse transcribed, the sequencing read expressed TCRB transcripts. Sequenced by immunoSEQ multiplex PCR; TCRdb stores in-frame clones only, minus some. The sample holds a few hundred thousand clones; approximately 15% are singletons and the top ten take 0.035% to 0.04%. Sequences were obtained from naive CD4+ T cells from blood. The origin of the receptors is a young man in good health.

This clone was found a few times. The V call is TRBV25-1, the J call TRBJ2-3; the D gene is possibly TRBD1 (5 bases). Per germline, CDR1 MGHDK and CDR2 SYGVNS. The CDR3 runs to 15 residues. Trimming stripped 6 bases from V and 3 bases from J, with 16 bases between. The CDR3 loop reads CASSVTGGMTDTQYF. The CDR3, as DNA: TGTGCCAGCAGCGTAACAGGTGGGATGACAGATACGCAGTATTTT.

This clone appeared a few times. Additional DNA sequences in this sample encode the identical CDR3. CDR3 sequence (DNA): TGTGCCTGGAGTTTAGGACAGCCAAATCAGCCCCAGCATTTT. Its protein is CAWSLGQPNQPQHF. V and J are TRBV30 and TRBJ1-5; D might be TRBD1 (6 bases). Germline loops: CDR1 GTSNPN, CDR2 SVGIG (reference sequence). V was cut by 2 bases and J by 4 bases, with 12 bases left in between. The CDR3 covers 14 residues.

This sequence joins TRBV7-7 and TRBJ2-7, with 8 bases identical to TRBD1. Trimming took 5 bases from V and 6 from J; bases not matched to a gene: 6. The CDR3 sequence is 13 residues long. Germline V gene lookup returns CDR1 SSHAT and CDR2 FNYEAQ (reference sequence). DNA for the CDR3: TGTGCCAGCAGCGAGGACAGGGTGTCCGAGCAGTACTTC. This encodes CASSEDRVSEQYF.

This clone was recorded a few times. This chain connects TRBV5-1 to TRBJ1-1; a weak D match, TRBD1 (5 bases). This CDR3 is built from 14 residues. Germline V gene sequence: CDR1 SGHRS, CDR2 YFSETQ. Deletions cut 2 bases from V and 5 bases from J, with 13 bases between. The DNA of the CDR3 is TGCGCCAGCAGCTTTAGCCCCAAGGGGACTGAAGCTTTCTTT. It encodes CASSFSPKGTEAFF.

This clone was observed a handful of times. The J gene is TRBJ2-1, the V gene TRBV10-3, with a tentative D call TRBD2 (5 bases). CDR1 is ENHRY, CDR2 SYGVKD, per germline. V gave up 0 bases and J gave up 6 bases, with 9 bases separating them. The CDR3 is 14 residues long. CDR3 amino acids: CAISESASGNEQFF. The CDR3 nucleotides read TGTGCCATCAGTGAGTCGGCCAGCGGCAATGAGCAGTTCTTC.

This clone was seen a handful of times. The chain employs TRBV5-1 and TRBJ2-7, with D perhaps assigned TRBD1 or TRBD2 (5 bases each). Germline V lookup: CDR1 SGHRS, CDR2 YFSETQ. The CDR3 consists of 15 residues. The V gene lost 0 bases and the J gene lost 4 bases, with 14 bases spanning the gap. CDR3 protein: CASSLAPGPMYEQYV. The CDR3 nucleotides read TGCGCCAGCAGCTTGGCACCGGGACCGATGTACGAGCAGTACGTC.

The V call is TRBV7-6, the J call TRBJ2-3; 10 positions agree with TRBD2. The CDR3 is made up of 15 amino acids. The ends lost 1 base at V and 9 bases at J; junction bases unmatched: 7. The germline V gene has CDR1 SGHVS and CDR2 FNYEAQ. CDR3 sequence: CASSLGASGSGTQYF. The CDR3 coding sequence is TGTGCCAGCAGCTTAGGCGCTAGCGGGAGCGGCACGCAGTATTTT. Filled out from reference TRBV7-6 and TRBJ2-3, the complete variable domain reads GAGVSQSPRYKVTKRGQDVALRCDPISGHVSLYWYRQALGQGPEFLTYFNYEAQQDKSGLPNDRFSAERPEGSISTLTIQRTEQRDSAMYRCASSLGASGSGTQYFGPGTRLTVL.

This clone has ten or more counts. This sequence joins TRBV29-1 and TRBJ2-1; 10 nucleotides agree with TRBD2. Germline CDR1 and CDR2: SQVTM and ANQGSEA. V shed 8 bases, J shed 2 bases, and the junction held 9 bases outside the gene matches. CDR3 length: 15 residues. The CDR3 spells CSPPLSGRAYNEQFF. The DNA for the CDR3 is TGCAGCCCGCCCCTGAGCGGGAGGGCCTACAATGAGCAGTTCTTC.

Comment on this clone: This CDR3 is also generated by other DNA sequences in the sample. The chain has TRBV18 and TRBJ2-5; D is ambiguous. The V and J ends lost 2 bases and 5 bases respectively, with 3 bases between them. The CDR3 extends over 11 amino acids. Germline V lookup: CDR1 KGHSH, CDR2 LQKENI. CDR3 coding DNA: TGTGCCAGCTCACCAACGGAGACCCAGTACTTC. Translating gives CASSPTETQYF. The full variable domain, in which reference TRBV18 and TRBJ2-5 provide the parts outside the CDR3, is NAGVMQNPRHLVRRRGQEARLRCSPMKGHSHVYWYRQLPEEGLKFMVYLQKENIIDESGMPKERFSAEFPKEGPSILRIQQVVRGDSAAYFCASSPTETQYFGPGTRLLVL.

The V call is TRBV11-2, the J call TRBJ2-5; possible D gene TRBD2, 5 bases. V was shortened by 5 bases and J by 5 bases, with 12 bases between the two germline ends. CDR1 and CDR2 from the germline V gene are SGHAT and FQNNGV. The CDR3 loop spans 13 amino acids. Written as DNA, the CDR3 is TGTGCCAGCAGCGTCGGGGAGAGGGAGACCCAGTACTTC. This gives the protein CASSVGERETQYF.

The chain couples TRBV7-9 to TRBJ1-2; 8 positions agree with TRBD1. Germline-derived CDR1 and CDR2 are SEHNR and FQNEAQ (reference sequence). After removal of 1 base from V and 3 bases from J, the junction contained 7 bases not matched to a gene. CDR3 length: 16 residues. The CDR3 nucleotides read TGTGCCAGCAGCTTAGGGACAGGGCCAACCTACTATGGCTACACCTTC. This sequence encodes CASSLGTGPTYYGYTF.

The genes are TRBV19 and TRBJ2-5; D might be TRBD1 (5 bases). CDR3 length: 13 residues. The germline V gene has CDR1 LNHDA and CDR2 SQIVND (reference sequence). Trimming cost V 8 bases and J 3 bases, with 13 bases left between them. CDR3 sequence reads: CASAGPPKETQYF. Written as DNA, the CDR3 is TGTGCCAGTGCAGGGCCGCCAAAAGAGACCCAGTACTTC.

This clone was counted a few times. This chain uses TRBV7-9 with TRBJ1-5; possible D gene TRBD1, 5 bases. V was cut by 5 bases and J by 12 bases, with 17 bases left in between. The CDR3 covers 13 residues. Germline V gene data show CDR1 as SEHNR and CDR2 as FQNEAQ (reference sequence). CDR3 sequence: CASSPRDRAIQHF. The CDR3 bases are TGTGCCAGCAGCCCACGGGACCGCGCGATCCAGCATTTT.

This clone was detected a few times. The chain uses TRBV5-6 and TRBJ1-3; a possible D gene is TRBD1 (6 bases). The germline gives CDR1 SGHDT, CDR2 YYEEEE. The CDR3 consists of 16 residues. V shed 1 base and J shed 1 base, with 12 bases lying between them. This chain's CDR3 is CASSLIAGASGNTIYF. The CDR3 DNA reads as TGTGCCAGCAGCTTGATCGCGGGGGCTTCTGGAAACACCATATATTTT.

This chain connects TRBV5-4 to TRBJ2-3; D might be TRBD2 (6 bases). V was shortened by 4 bases and J by 2 bases, with 11 bases between the two germline ends. CDR1 SGHNT and CDR2 YYREEE come from the germline V gene (reference sequence). This CDR3 comprises 14 residues. CDR3 coding DNA: TGTGCCAGCAGCGCAAGGGACTCCACAGATACGCAGTATTTT. This gives the protein CASSARDSTDTQYF. The full variable domain, its missing parts supplied by reference TRBV5-4 and TRBJ2-3, is ETGVTQSPTHLIKTRGQQVTLRCSSQSGHNTVSWYQQALGQGPQFIFQYYREEENGRGNFPPRFSGLQFPNYSSELNVNALELDDSALYLCASSARDSTDTQYFGPGTRLTVL.

This chain joins TRBV9 and TRBJ2-1; 10 bases line up with TRBD2. The V and J ends lost 0 bases and 6 bases, in that order; junction bases with no gene match: 9. The CDR3 is made up of 17 amino acids. The germline V gene has CDR1 SGDLS and CDR2 YYNGEE. The CDR3 DNA follows: TGTGCCAGCAGCGTAGAACTAGCGGGGCCTCCTGGCAATGAGCAGTTCTTC. Amino acids: CASSVELAGPPGNEQFF. Drawing the rest from reference TRBV9 and TRBJ2-1, the complete variable domain is DSGVTQTPKHLITATGQRVTLRCSPRSGDLSVYWYQQSLDQGLQFLIQYYNGEERAKGNILERFSAQQFPDLHSELNLSSLELGDSALYFCASSVELAGPPGNEQFFGPGTRLTVL.

This clone was detected only a few times. This chain joins TRBV7-3 and TRBJ2-1; maybe TRBD2 (5 bases). V lost 4 bases and J lost 4, with 8 bases in between. The CDR3 extends over 13 amino acids. CDR1 is SGHTA and CDR2 is FQGTGA in the germline V gene. CDR3 loop: CASSSRVYNEQFF. In DNA form, the CDR3 reads TGTGCCAGCAGCTCGCGGGTTTACAATGAGCAGTTCTTC.

This clone came up a few times. This rearrangement joins TRBV4-1 to TRBJ2-1, with D unclear. Trimming shortened V by 1 base and J by 4 bases, and 11 bases separated the two germline ends. Looked up from germline, CDR1 is MGHRA and CDR2 is YSYEKL. The CDR3 totals 15 residues. The CDR3 loop is CASSQGNGQYNEQFF. CDR3 nucleotide sequence: TGCGCCAGCAGCCAAGGGAATGGGCAATACAATGAGCAGTTCTTC.